This T cell receptor beta chain came from a study of technical replicates of blood from a handful of donors. Assay: immunoSEQ multiplex PCR; the TCRdb copy retains only in-frame clones and omits some. The data show some 62,000 clones, more than 70% seen once. With 4 bases clipped from V and 4 bases from J, the junction kept 8 bases outside the gene matches. Germline assignment: CDR1 SGHDN and CDR2 FVKESK. CDR3 length: 16 residues. The source of this sequence is a human donor in good health. Some clones in this sample may be carry-over from other donors' samples. Sequencing was done on a sample of PBMCs. The V and J genes are TRBV14 and TRBJ2-1; the match to TRBD2 covers 9 bases. The CDR3 sequence: CASSLPTSGKYNEQFF. In DNA, the CDR3 is TGTGCCAGCAGCCTACCGACTAGCGGCAAATACAATGAGCAGTTCTTC.